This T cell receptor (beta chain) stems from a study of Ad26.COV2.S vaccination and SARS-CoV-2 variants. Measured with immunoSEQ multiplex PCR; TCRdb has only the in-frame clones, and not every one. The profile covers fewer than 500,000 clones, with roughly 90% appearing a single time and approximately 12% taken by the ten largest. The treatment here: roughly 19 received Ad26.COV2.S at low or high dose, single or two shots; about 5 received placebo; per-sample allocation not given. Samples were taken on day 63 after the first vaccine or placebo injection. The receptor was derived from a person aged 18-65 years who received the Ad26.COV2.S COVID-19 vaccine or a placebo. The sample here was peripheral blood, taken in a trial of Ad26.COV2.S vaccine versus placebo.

This CDR3 is CASSQGSQARSTDTQYF. CDR3 DNA: TGCGCCAGCAGCCAAGGCTCCCAAGCGCGAAGCACAGATACGCAGTATTTT. This chain joins TRBV4-3 and TRBJ2-3; unclear D gene. V was shortened by 1 base and J by 0 bases, with 14 bases between the two germline ends. CDR1 and CDR2 from the germline V gene are LGHNA and YSLEER. The CDR3 has 17 amino acids.